The 29 T cell receptor beta chains below come from one sample, sequenced in a study of monozygotic twins with inflammatory bowel disease. Using the 5' RACE reads, TCRdb records one entry per CDR3 protein without DNA. The sample totals fewer than 150,000 distinct CDR3 sequences; its top ten clones hold around 2.5%. Source material: blood. These receptors all come from a human donor with ulcerative colitis or Crohn's disease, or a healthy co-twin of an affected twin (not recorded which).

V and J are TRBV29-1 and TRBJ2-5; TCRdb designates TRBD2, a call that cannot be tested without DNA. The CDR3 has 17 residues. Germline values: CDR1 SQVTM, CDR2 ANQGSEA. The CDR3: CSVRGGAGLAGQETQYF.

The V call is TRBV5-6, the J call TRBJ1-2. Germline V gene sequence: CDR1 SGHDT, CDR2 YYEEEE. This CDR3 comprises 14 residues. The CDR3 sequence: CASSYISEVYGYTF.

The V gene is TRBV7-3, the J gene TRBJ2-1; no DNA is available, so the TRBD2 call from TCRdb remains unchecked. This CDR3 has 19 residues. The germline CDR1 and CDR2 sequences are SGHTA and FQGTGA. CDR3 loop: CASSLTSGSGGAFDNEQFF.

The rearrangement joins TRBV20-1 to TRBJ1-2; TCRdb's D call, TRBD1, is unchecked because there is no DNA. Germline V CDR1 and CDR2: DFQATT, SNEGSKA (reference sequence). CDR3 size: 15 residues. CDR3: CSAGARPGGMWGYTF.

V and J are TRBV20-1 and TRBJ2-7; the TRBD1 assignment by TCRdb is unverifiable without DNA. This CDR3 contains 15 residues. CDR1 is DFQATT and CDR2 is SNEGSKA in the germline V gene (reference sequence). The CDR3 spells CSARDQEWGAYEQYF.

The chain couples TRBV6-5 to TRBJ1-4; TCRdb's D call of TRBD1 is untestable without DNA. This CDR3 spans 12 amino acids. Germline V gives CDR1 MNHEY, CDR2 SVGAGI. The CDR3 protein is CATGVLGEKLFF.

The chain carries TRBV5-1 and TRBJ1-6. The CDR3 runs to 14 residues. Germline V gene data show CDR1 as SGHRS and CDR2 as YFSETQ. CDR3: CASSLSGDNSPLHF.

The V gene is TRBV20-1, the J gene TRBJ2-2; TCRdb designates TRBD2, a call that cannot be tested without DNA. The length of the CDR3 is 13 residues. CDR1 is DFQATT and CDR2 is SNEGSKA in the germline V gene (reference sequence). The CDR3 spells CSASGGRFGELFF.

The rearrangement links TRBV12-3 or TRBV12-4 to TRBJ2-1; TCRdb picks TRBD1, but there is no DNA to check that call. This CDR3 is 14 amino acids long. CDR3 residues: CASSGRQVFNEQFF.

J is TRBJ2-7 and V is TRBV9; TCRdb calls TRBD2, which cannot be checked without DNA. Germline V gene data show CDR1 as SGDLS and CDR2 as YYNGEE. CDR3 size: 16 residues. CDR3: CASSPQGGYLSYEQYF.

V is TRBV6-1 and J is TRBJ2-4; no DNA is available, so the TRBD1 call from TCRdb remains unchecked. This CDR3 has 14 residues. CDR1 and CDR2 (germline): MNHNS, SASEGT. The CDR3: CASRGFGAKNIQYF.

This sequence joins TRBV19 and TRBJ2-5. CDR3 length equals 14 residues. Germline loops: CDR1 LNHDA, CDR2 SQIVND (reference sequence). Here the CDR3 reads CASSALDFQETQYF.

This rearrangement joins TRBV5-1 to TRBJ2-1; TCRdb reports TRBD2, a call that lacks DNA to check it against. This CDR3 contains 15 residues. CDR1 and CDR2 (germline): SGHRS, YFSETQ. The CDR3 region is CASSQGPAGDDEQFF.

V is TRBV12-3 or TRBV12-4 and J is TRBJ2-1. The CDR3 extends over 15 amino acids. The CDR3 sequence is CASSLVPATYNEQFF.

This chain uses TRBV4-2 with TRBJ2-7; with no DNA, the TCRdb D assignment of TRBD1 cannot be verified. Germline V gene sequence: CDR1 LGHNA, CDR2 YNFKEQ. This CDR3 is built from 16 residues. The CDR3 is CASSQKAGTETYEQYF.

The chain recombines TRBV24-1 with TRBJ2-5. This CDR3 comprises 14 residues. The V gene's germline CDR1 is KGHDR and CDR2 SFDVKD. The chain's CDR3 is CATSEGSRQETQYF.

This chain joins TRBV7-6 and TRBJ1-1; TCRdb's D call, TRBD1, is unchecked because there is no DNA. Germline CDR1 and CDR2: SGHVS and FNYEAQ. There are 14 residues in the CDR3. The CDR3 sequence: CASSSWGVGTEAFF.

The gene calls are TRBV20-1 and TRBJ2-1; TCRdb outputs TRBD1, but without DNA this stays unchecked. Germline assignment: CDR1 DFQATT and CDR2 SNEGSKA (reference sequence). This CDR3 contains 17 residues. This CDR3 reads CSARDRAQGRSYNEQFF.

This rearrangement joins TRBV5-1 to TRBJ2-2; TCRdb gives TRBD2 as the D gene, but with no DNA this cannot be confirmed. CDR3 length: 15 amino acids. CDR1 and CDR2 from the germline V gene are SGHRS and YFSETQ. The CDR3 spells CASSIYRGDTGELFF.

V gene TRBV5-6 combines with J gene TRBJ1-1. Germline values: CDR1 SGHDT, CDR2 YYEEEE. This CDR3 contains 17 residues. CDR3 protein: CASSVVGGHDQDTEAFF.

The chain joins TRBV4-1 to TRBJ2-2; TCRdb's assignment of TRBD1 cannot be checked, as there is no DNA. The CDR3 contains 15 residues. Germline CDR1 MGHRA, CDR2 YSYEKL. This chain's CDR3 is CASSSPGQGAGELFF.

The chain links TRBV5-1 to TRBJ2-7; as DNA is missing, the TRBD1 call by TCRdb cannot be tested. The length of the CDR3 is 14 residues. In germline, CDR1 is SGHRS, CDR2 YFSETQ. CDR3 sequence reads: CASSDPGSSYEQYF.

The gene calls are TRBV13 and TRBJ2-7; the TRBD2 assignment by TCRdb is unverifiable without DNA. CDR1 is PRHDT, CDR2 FYEKMQ, per germline (reference sequence). The CDR3 is made up of 14 amino acids. The CDR3 is CASSAASGTYEQYF. The whole variable domain, filled in from reference TRBV13 and TRBJ2-7, reads AAGVIQSPRHLIKEKRETATLKCYPIPRHDTVYWYQQGPGQDPQFLISFYEKMQSDKGSIPDRFSAQQFSDYHSELNMSSLELGDSALYFCASSAASGTYEQYFGPGTRLTVT.

V is TRBV5-1 and J is TRBJ2-2; the TCRdb D gene call, TRBD1, has no DNA to confirm it. Germline V gives CDR1 SGHRS, CDR2 YFSETQ. This CDR3 region has 16 residues. The CDR3 protein is CASSYSGTVDTGELFF.

The chain uses TRBV18 and TRBJ2-5. There are 15 residues in the CDR3. Germline lookup yields CDR1 KGHSH and CDR2 LQKENI. Here the CDR3 reads CASSPPRGSKETQYF. The whole variable domain, remainder taken from reference TRBV18 and TRBJ2-5, is NAGVMQNPRHLVRRRGQEARLRCSPMKGHSHVYWYRQLPEEGLKFMVYLQKENIIDESGMPKERFSAEFPKEGPSILRIQQVVRGDSAAYFCASSPPRGSKETQYFGPGTRLLVL.

The chain recombines TRBV20-1 with TRBJ1-1; TCRdb calls TRBD1, which cannot be checked without DNA. CDR1 is DFQATT and CDR2 is SNEGSKA in the germline V gene (reference sequence). This CDR3 has 13 amino acids. This chain's CDR3 is CSASIGQNTEAFF.

The chain uses TRBV5-6 and TRBJ1-1; TCRdb's D gene call, TRBD1, goes unchecked for lack of DNA. CDR3 length: 13 residues. Germline V lookup: CDR1 SGHDT, CDR2 YYEEEE. The CDR3 spells CASSGGGGSEAFF.

The rearrangement joins TRBV4-3 to TRBJ2-2. The germline gives CDR1 LGHNA, CDR2 YSLEER. The CDR3 covers 15 residues. The CDR3 loop is CASSLGVGYTGELFF.

The genes are TRBV5-4 and TRBJ2-1; the TCRdb D gene call, TRBD2, has no DNA to confirm it. Germline V lookup: CDR1 SGHNT, CDR2 YYREEE (reference sequence). The CDR3 consists of 14 residues. The CDR3 sequence is CASRGLGAGNEQFF. Based on the CDR3 plus reference TRBV5-4 and TRBJ2-1, the full variable domain is ETGVTQSPTHLIKTRGQQVTLRCSSQSGHNTVSWYQQALGQGPQFIFQYYREEENGRGNFPPRFSGLQFPNYSSELNVNALELDDSALYLCASRGLGAGNEQFFGPGTRLTVL.